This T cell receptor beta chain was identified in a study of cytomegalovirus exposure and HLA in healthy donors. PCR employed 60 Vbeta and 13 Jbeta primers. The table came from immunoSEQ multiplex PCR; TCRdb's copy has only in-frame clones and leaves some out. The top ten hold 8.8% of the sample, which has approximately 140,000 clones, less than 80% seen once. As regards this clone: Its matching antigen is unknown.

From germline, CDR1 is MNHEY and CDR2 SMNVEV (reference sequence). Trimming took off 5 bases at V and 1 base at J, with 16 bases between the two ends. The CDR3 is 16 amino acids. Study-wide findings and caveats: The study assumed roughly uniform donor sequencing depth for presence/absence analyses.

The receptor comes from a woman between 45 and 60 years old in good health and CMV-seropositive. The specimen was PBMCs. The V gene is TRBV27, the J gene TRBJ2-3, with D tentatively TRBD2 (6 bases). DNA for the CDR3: TGTGCCAGCAGTCAACTAGCCGGGTGGGGCACAGATACGCAGTATTTT. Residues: CASSQLAGWGTDTQYF.